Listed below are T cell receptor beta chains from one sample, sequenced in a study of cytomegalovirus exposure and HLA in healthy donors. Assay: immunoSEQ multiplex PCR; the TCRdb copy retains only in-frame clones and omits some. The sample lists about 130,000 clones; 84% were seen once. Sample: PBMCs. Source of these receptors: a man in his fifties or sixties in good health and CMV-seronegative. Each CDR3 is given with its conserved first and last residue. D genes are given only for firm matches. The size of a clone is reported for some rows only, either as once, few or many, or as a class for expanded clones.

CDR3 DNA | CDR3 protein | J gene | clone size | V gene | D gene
TGTGCCAGCAGCTTCGGGGGGCCGGTCGAGCAGTACTTC | CASSFGGPVEQYF | TRBJ2-7 | - | TRBV7-9 | -
TGTGCCAGCAGTGTAGCTAGCGGGGGGACCACAGATACGCAGTATTTT | CASSVASGGTTDTQYF | TRBJ2-3 | - | TRBV6-1 | TRBD2
TGCGCCAGCAGCTTGAGGACAGCATCGAATGAGCAGTTCTTC | CASSLRTASNEQFF | TRBJ2-1 | once | TRBV5-1 | -
TGCGCCAGCAGCCAAGCAGGGGACAGGGGTCGTGAGACCCAGTACTTC | CASSQAGDRGRETQYF | TRBJ2-5 | - | TRBV4-1 | TRBD1
TGCGCCAGCAGCCAATTCGGGGGAGGGCATGAGCAGTTCTTC | CASSQFGGGHEQFF | TRBJ2-1 | few | TRBV4-3 | TRBD2
TGTGCCAGCAGCCCTGACCTGCGGCATGAGCAGTTCTTC | CASSPDLRHEQFF | TRBJ2-1 | few | TRBV7-9 | -
TGTGCCAGCAGCCAAGGTCCAGAACATAGCACAGATACGCAGTATTTT | CASSQGPEHSTDTQYF | TRBJ2-3 | - | TRBV14 | -
TGCGCCAGCAGCCACGGACAGGGAGTGAACACTGAAGCTTTCTTT | CASSHGQGVNTEAFF | TRBJ1-1 | once | TRBV5-1 | TRBD1
TGCGCCAGCAGCACAGGGTTAGGGACCCTAAACACTGAAGCTTTCTTT | CASSTGLGTLNTEAFF | TRBJ1-1 | few | TRBV5-1 | -
TGTGCCAGCAGCCAGAGACAGGGGAACTACAATGAGCAGTTCTTC | CASSQRQGNYNEQFF | TRBJ2-1 | - | TRBV7-9 | TRBD1
TGTGCCAGCTCACCGCCTACAGTAAACACTGAAGCTTTCTTT | CASSPPTVNTEAFF | TRBJ1-1 | few | TRBV18 | -
TGCGCCAGCAGCTTGTATGGACGACAGGGAACCCCCAGGGCTGGAAACACCATATATTTT | CASSLYGRQGTPRAGNTIYF | TRBJ1-3 | few | TRBV5-1 | TRBD1
TGTGCCAGCAGTAGAGGAGAGGCAGAAAAACTGTTTTTT | CASSRGEAEKLFF | TRBJ1-4 | few | TRBV5-4 | -
TGTGCCAGCAGCTTAGCGCTCGCGGGTTCAGCCAATGAGCAGTTCTTC | CASSLALAGSANEQFF | TRBJ2-1 | - | TRBV7-9 | -
TGTGCCAGCGCCAACCCAGTGAACACTGAAGCTTTCTTT | CASANPVNTEAFF | TRBJ1-1 | - | TRBV7-9 | -
TGCGCCAGCAGCTTGGCTCCCGGGGGGCAAAACATTCAGTACTTC | CASSLAPGGQNIQYF | TRBJ2-4 | once | TRBV5-1 | -
TGTGCCTGGAGTGTACATGGCAAATTGCCGTACGAGCAGTACTTC | CAWSVHGKLPYEQYF | TRBJ2-7 | - | TRBV30 | -
TGTGCCAGTAGTATCGGTGCGCTAGGGAACACTGAAGCTTTCTTT | CASSIGALGNTEAFF | TRBJ1-1 | - | TRBV19 | -
TGTGCCAGCTCACCCGTGGACAGTTCTCAAGAGACCCAGTACTTC | CASSPVDSSQETQYF | TRBJ2-5 | - | TRBV18 | -
TGTGCCAGCAGTCGAGGACAGGTGGAGTTCTTC | CASSRGQVEFF | TRBJ2-1 | - | TRBV27 | TRBD1
TGTGCCAGCGGGGACAGGGGGGAGAACGAGCAGTACTTC | CASGDRGENEQYF | TRBJ2-7 | - | TRBV27 | TRBD1
TGTGCCAGCAGTTTCGACAGGGCCGGAGGTAATTCACCCCTCCACTTT | CASSFDRAGGNSPLHF | TRBJ1-6 | - | TRBV6-6 | TRBD1
TGTGCCAGCTCATCGGGACAGCTGAACACTGAAGCTTTCTTT | CASSSGQLNTEAFF | TRBJ1-1 | - | TRBV18 | TRBD1
TGTGCCAGCAGCACCAGCCCTCCGACTAGCGGGGCCTACAATGAGCAGTTCTTC | CASSTSPPTSGAYNEQFF | TRBJ2-1 | - | TRBV9 | TRBD2
TGCGCCAGCGGAGCGGGGGGGCATGACGAGCAGTACTTC | CASGAGGHDEQYF | TRBJ2-7 | - | TRBV4-1 | TRBD2
TGCACCAGCAGCCAAGATCCCCCCGTTAGTTGGCGGGGTGATTCCTACGAGCAGTACTTC | CTSSQDPPVSWRGDSYEQYF | TRBJ2-7 | - | TRBV1 | -
TGTGCCAGCAGCTACGGACAAGACCCAGATACGCAGTATTTT | CASSYGQDPDTQYF | TRBJ2-3 | - | TRBV7-9 | -
TGTGCCAGCTCTAAGGACAGGGCCACCTACGAGCAGTACTTC | CASSKDRATYEQYF | TRBJ2-7 | - | TRBV18 | TRBD1
TGTGCCAGCAGTGATTTGGACAGGGGGTCCAACGAGCAGTACTTC | CASSDLDRGSNEQYF | TRBJ2-7 | once | TRBV2 | TRBD1
TGTGCCAGCAGCTTTCAGGGGGGAAACACTGAAGCTTTCTTT | CASSFQGGNTEAFF | TRBJ1-1 | - | TRBV7-2 | TRBD1
TGTGCCAGCAGCCCGGGGGGGTGGGATGAGCAGTTCTTC | CASSPGGWDEQFF | TRBJ2-1 | - | TRBV27 | TRBD2
TGTGCCAGTAGTATGACAGGCCCCTACGAGCAGTACTTC | CASSMTGPYEQYF | TRBJ2-7 | - | TRBV19 | -
TGTGCCAGCAGCTTAGACGGGGGGAGCAATCAGCCCCAGCATTTT | CASSLDGGSNQPQHF | TRBJ1-5 | - | TRBV7-2 | -
TGCAGCGTTAAAGGGACTAGCGGCGCTAGCACAGATACGCAGTATTTT | CSVKGTSGASTDTQYF | TRBJ2-3 | - | TRBV29-1 | TRBD2
TGCGCCAGCAGCCAAGATCCGGGTAACACCGGGGAGCTGTTTTTT | CASSQDPGNTGELFF | TRBJ2-2 | - | TRBV4-1 | -
TGCGCCAGCAGCCAAACGGGACAGGGTGTCGGGGAGCTGTTTTTT | CASSQTGQGVGELFF | TRBJ2-2 | - | TRBV4-1 | TRBD1
TGCAGCGTTGCCTACACCGGGACAGCGCGAAACACCATATATTTT | CSVAYTGTARNTIYF | TRBJ1-3 | - | TRBV29-1 | TRBD1
TGCAGCGTTGTAAAGGCTCAGGGACTAGCGGGTTTCAGCACAGATACGCAGTATTTT | CSVVKAQGLAGFSTDTQYF | TRBJ2-3 | once | TRBV29-1 | TRBD2
TGTGCCAGTAGTGGCCGGGACAGAGCTAACTATGGCTACACCTTC | CASSGRDRANYGYTF | TRBJ1-2 | - | TRBV19 | TRBD1
TGTGCCAGCAGCTCTCAGGGTTCTTCCCGAATTGAAGCTTTCTTT | CASSSQGSSRIEAFF | TRBJ1-1 | - | TRBV7-8 | -
TGTGCCAGCAGTACACTTCCGGGACAGGGGACTTTAGCTTTCTTT | CASSTLPGQGTLAFF | TRBJ1-1 | - | TRBV2 | TRBD1
TGTGCCAGCAGCCCAAAGCGGGGGGGAGGCACAGATACGCAGTATTTT | CASSPKRGGGTDTQYF | TRBJ2-3 | - | TRBV7-9 | TRBD2
TGCGCCAGCAGCCGCGACAGGGGAGGCGGCAGAAACACCATATATTTT | CASSRDRGGGRNTIYF | TRBJ1-3 | - | TRBV5-1 | TRBD1
TGTGCCTGGAGTGTAACAGCGAACACCGGGGAGCTGTTTTTT | CAWSVTANTGELFF | TRBJ2-2 | - | TRBV30 | -
TGTGCCTGGAGTTGGGGCCAGGGAGGCACTGAAGCTTTCTTT | CAWSWGQGGTEAFF | TRBJ1-1 | - | TRBV30 | -
TGTGCCACCAATGCGAGGGACAGATCGAACACTGAAGCTTTCTTT | CATNARDRSNTEAFF | TRBJ1-1 | - | TRBV6-4 | TRBD1
TGTGCCAGCTCACCCTTTACCGGGGTTGACGAGCAGTACTTC | CASSPFTGVDEQYF | TRBJ2-7 | - | TRBV18 | -
TGTGCCAGCAGTGGGGGGAGGGGGTTGTACGAGCAGTACTTC | CASSGGRGLYEQYF | TRBJ2-7 | - | TRBV6-1 | -
TGTGCCAGCCTCCCAGAGGGGGGGTCCAGCGGGGAGCTGTTTTTT | CASLPEGGSSGELFF | TRBJ2-2 | - | TRBV6-1 | -
TGTGCCAGCAGACCACAGGGCACAGATACGCAGTATTTT | CASRPQGTDTQYF | TRBJ2-3 | - | TRBV13 | -
TGTGCCAGCAGCCTGCAAGAGACCCAGTACTTC | CASSLQETQYF | TRBJ2-5 | - | TRBV2 | -